This T cell receptor (beta chain) is from a study of OX40 agonist ivuxolimab in advanced cancers. Study outcomes and limitations: Some patients without response likewise showed low normalized clonal expansion.

Per germline, CDR1 MDHEN and CDR2 SYDVKM. The CDR3 extends over 14 amino acids. With 5 bases removed from V and 4 bases from J, the gap between germline ends came to 13 bases. As regards this clone: The antigen is unknown.

Sequenced by immunoSEQ multiplex PCR; TCRdb stores in-frame clones only, minus some. The sample holds some 100,000 clones, around four fifths seen once. The gene calls are TRBV28 and TRBJ2-3, with a tentative D call TRBD1 (5 bases). The specimen comprised CD4+ or CD8+ T cells sorted from blood, sampled in a trial of the OX40 agonist ivuxolimab. The clonotype was recovered from an adult with an advanced solid tumor such as melanoma, head and neck, liver or kidney cancer. CDR3 nucleotide sequence: TGTGCCAGCAGTCCGCCGAGCAGGGCAGATACGCAGTATTTT. Amino acid sequence: CASSPPSRADTQYF.